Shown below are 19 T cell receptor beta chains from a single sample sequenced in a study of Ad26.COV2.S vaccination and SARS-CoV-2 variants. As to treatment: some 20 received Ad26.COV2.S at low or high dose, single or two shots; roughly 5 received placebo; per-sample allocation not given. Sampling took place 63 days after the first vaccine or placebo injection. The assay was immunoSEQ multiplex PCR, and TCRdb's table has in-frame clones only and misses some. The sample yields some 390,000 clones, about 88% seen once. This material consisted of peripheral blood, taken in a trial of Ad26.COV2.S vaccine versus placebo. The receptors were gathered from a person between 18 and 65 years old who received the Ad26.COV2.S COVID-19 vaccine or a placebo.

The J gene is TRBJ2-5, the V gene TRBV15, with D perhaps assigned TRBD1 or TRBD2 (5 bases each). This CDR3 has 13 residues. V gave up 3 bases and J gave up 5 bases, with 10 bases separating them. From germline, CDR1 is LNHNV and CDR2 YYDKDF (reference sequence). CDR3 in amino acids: CATSRGPVETQYF. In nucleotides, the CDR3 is TGTGCCACCAGCAGGGGACCCGTGGAGACCCAGTACTTC. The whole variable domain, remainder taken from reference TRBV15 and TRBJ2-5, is DAMVIQNPRYQVTQFGKPVTLSCSQTLNHNVMYWYQQKSSQAPKLLFHYYDKDFNNEADTPDNFQSRRPNTSFCFLDIRSPGLGDTAMYLCATSRGPVETQYFGPGTRLLVL.

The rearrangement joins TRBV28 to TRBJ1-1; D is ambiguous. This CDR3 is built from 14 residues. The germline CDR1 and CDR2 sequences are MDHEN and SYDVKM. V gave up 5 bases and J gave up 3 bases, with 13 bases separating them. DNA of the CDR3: TGTGCCAGCAGTCCCACGAGGGAACACACTGAAGCTTTCTTT. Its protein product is CASSPTREHTEAFF. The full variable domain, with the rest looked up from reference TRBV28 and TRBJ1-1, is DVKVTQSSRYLVKRTGEKVFLECVQDMDHENMFWYRQDPGLGLRLIYFSYDVKMKEKGDIPEGYSVSREKKERFSLILESASTNQTSMYLCASSPTREHTEAFFGQGTRLTVV.

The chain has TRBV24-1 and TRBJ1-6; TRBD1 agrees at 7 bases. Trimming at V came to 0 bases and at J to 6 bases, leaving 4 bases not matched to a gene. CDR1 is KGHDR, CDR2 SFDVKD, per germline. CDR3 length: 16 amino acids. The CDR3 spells CATSDLTGASNSPLHF. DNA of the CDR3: TGTGCCACCAGTGATTTGACAGGGGCATCTAATTCACCCCTCCACTTT.

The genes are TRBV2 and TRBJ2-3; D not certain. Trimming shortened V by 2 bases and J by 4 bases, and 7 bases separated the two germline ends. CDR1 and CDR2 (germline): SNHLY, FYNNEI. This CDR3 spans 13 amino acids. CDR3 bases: TGTGCCAGCAGTGAATGGCAGGCAGATACGCAGTATTTT. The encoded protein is CASSEWQADTQYF.

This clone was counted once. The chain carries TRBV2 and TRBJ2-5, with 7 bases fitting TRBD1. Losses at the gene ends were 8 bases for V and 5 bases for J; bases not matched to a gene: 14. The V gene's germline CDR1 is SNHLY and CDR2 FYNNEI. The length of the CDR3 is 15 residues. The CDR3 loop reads CASVLQGIGPETQYF. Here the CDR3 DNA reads TGTGCCAGCGTTTTACAGGGGATCGGTCCGGAGACCCAGTACTTC.

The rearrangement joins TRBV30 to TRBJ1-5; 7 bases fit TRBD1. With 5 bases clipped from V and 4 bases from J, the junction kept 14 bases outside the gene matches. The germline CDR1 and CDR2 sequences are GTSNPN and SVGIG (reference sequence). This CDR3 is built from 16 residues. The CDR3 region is CAWEAGGGQLNQPQHF. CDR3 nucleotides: TGTGCCTGGGAAGCTGGGGGGGGACAGTTAAATCAGCCCCAGCATTTT.

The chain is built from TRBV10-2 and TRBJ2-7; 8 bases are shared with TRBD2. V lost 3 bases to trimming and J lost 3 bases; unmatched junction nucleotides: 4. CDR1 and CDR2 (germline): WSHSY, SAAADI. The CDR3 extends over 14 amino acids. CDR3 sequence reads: CASSDRGGFYEQYF. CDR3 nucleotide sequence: TGCGCCAGCAGTGACCGGGGGGGGTTCTACGAGCAGTACTTC.

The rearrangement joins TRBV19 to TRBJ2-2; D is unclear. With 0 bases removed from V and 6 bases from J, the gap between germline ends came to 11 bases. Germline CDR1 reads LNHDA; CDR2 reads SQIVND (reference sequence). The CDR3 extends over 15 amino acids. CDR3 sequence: CASSIDGMVAGELFF. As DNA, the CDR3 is TGTGCCAGTAGTATAGATGGGATGGTCGCCGGGGAGCTGTTTTTT.

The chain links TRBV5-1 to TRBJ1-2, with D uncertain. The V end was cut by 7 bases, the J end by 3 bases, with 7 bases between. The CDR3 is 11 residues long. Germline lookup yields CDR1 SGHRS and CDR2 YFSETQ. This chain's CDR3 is CASGDYYGYTF. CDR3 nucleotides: TGCGCCAGCGGAGATTACTATGGCTACACCTTC.

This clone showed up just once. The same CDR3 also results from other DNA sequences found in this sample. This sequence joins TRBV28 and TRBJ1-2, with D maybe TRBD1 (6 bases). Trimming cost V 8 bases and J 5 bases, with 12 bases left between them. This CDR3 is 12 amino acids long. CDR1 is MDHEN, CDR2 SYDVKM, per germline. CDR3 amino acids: CASSPGEYGYTF. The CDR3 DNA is TGTGCCAGCTCTCCAGGGGAGTATGGCTACACCTTC.

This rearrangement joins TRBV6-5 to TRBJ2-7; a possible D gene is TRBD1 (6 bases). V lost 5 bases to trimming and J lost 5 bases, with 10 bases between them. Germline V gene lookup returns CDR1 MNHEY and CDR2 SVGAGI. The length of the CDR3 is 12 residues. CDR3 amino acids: CASSHRQDEQYF. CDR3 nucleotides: TGTGCCAGCAGTCACAGACAGGACGAGCAGTACTTC.

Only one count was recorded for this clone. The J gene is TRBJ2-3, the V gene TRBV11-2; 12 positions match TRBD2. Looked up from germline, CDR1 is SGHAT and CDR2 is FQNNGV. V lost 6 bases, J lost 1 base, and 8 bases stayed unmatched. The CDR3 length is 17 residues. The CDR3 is CASRTSGRTDGTDTQYF. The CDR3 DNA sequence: TGTGCCAGCAGAACTAGCGGGAGGACGGACGGCACAGATACGCAGTATTTT.

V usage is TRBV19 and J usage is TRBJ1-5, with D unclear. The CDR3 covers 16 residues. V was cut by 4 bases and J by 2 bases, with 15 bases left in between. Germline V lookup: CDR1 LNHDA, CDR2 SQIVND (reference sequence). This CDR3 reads CASSREGRFGNQPQHF. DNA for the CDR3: TGTGCCAGTAGTAGGGAAGGGAGGTTTGGCAATCAGCCCCAGCATTTT.

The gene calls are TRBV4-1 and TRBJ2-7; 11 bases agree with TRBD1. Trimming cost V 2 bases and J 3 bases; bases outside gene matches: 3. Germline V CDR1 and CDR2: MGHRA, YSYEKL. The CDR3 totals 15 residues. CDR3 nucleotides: TGCGCCAGCAGCCAACCGGGACAGGGGGACTACGAGCAGTACTTC. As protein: CASSQPGQGDYEQYF.

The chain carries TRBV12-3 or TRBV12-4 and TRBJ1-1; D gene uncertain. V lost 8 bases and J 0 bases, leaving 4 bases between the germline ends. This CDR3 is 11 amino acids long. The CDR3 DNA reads TGTGCCAGCTGTATGAACACTGAAGCTTTCTTT. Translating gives CASCMNTEAFF.

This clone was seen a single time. CDR3 loop: CASSIALLAGGNEQYF. CDR3 in DNA: TGTGCCAGCAGTATAGCTTTGCTAGCGGGAGGTAACGAGCAGTACTTC. V and J are TRBV27 and TRBJ2-7, with 11 bases matching TRBD2. V was pared by 5 bases and J by 5 bases, with 11 bases of the junction left unmatched. The CDR3 length is 16 residues. Looked up from germline, CDR1 is MNHEY and CDR2 is SMNVEV (reference sequence).

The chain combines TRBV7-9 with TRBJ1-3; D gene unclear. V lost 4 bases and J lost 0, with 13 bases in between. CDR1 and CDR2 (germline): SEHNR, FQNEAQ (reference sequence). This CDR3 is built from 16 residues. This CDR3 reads CASSSPVGDSGNTIYF. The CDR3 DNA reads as TGTGCCAGCAGCTCTCCCGTCGGGGACTCTGGAAACACCATATATTTT.

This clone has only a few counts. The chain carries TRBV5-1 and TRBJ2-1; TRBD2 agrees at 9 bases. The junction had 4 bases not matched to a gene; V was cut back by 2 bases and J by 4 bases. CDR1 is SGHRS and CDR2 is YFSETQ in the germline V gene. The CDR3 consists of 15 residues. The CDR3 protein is CASSFETSGYNEQFF. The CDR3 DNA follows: TGCGCCAGCAGCTTCGAGACTAGCGGATACAATGAGCAGTTCTTC.

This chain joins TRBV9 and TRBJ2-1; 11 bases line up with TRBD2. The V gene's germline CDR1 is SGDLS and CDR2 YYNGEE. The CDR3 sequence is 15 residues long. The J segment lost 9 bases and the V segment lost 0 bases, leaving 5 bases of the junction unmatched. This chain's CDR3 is CASSVGLAGGGEQFF. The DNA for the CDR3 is TGTGCCAGCAGCGTAGGGTTAGCGGGAGGGGGTGAGCAGTTCTTC.